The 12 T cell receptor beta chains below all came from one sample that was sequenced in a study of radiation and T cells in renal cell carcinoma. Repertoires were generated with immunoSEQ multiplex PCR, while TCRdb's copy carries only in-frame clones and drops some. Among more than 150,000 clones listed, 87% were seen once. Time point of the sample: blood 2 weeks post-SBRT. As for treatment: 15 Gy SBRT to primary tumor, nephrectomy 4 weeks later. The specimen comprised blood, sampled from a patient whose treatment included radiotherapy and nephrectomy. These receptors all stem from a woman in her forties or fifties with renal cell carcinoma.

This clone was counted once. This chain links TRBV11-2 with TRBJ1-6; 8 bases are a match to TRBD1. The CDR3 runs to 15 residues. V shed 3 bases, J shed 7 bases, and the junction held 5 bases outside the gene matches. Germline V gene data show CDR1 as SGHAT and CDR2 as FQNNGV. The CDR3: CASSFVGQVNSPLHF. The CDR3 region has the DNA TGTGCCAGCAGCTTCGTGGGACAGGTGAATTCACCCCTCCACTTT.

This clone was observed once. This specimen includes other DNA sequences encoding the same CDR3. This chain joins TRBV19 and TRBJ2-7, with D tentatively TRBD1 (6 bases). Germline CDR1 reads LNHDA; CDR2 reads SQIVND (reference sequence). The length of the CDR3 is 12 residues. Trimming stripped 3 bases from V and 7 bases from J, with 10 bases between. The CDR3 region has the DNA TGTGCCAGTAGTATCCAGGGGCATGAGCAGTACTTC. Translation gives CASSIQGHEQYF.

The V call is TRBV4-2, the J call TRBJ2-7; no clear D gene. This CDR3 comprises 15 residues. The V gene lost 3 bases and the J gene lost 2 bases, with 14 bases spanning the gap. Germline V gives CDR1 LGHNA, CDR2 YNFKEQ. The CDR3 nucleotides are TGTGCCAGCAGCCAGCCCGATTCATTGCCCTACGAGCAGTACTTC. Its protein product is CASSQPDSLPYEQYF.

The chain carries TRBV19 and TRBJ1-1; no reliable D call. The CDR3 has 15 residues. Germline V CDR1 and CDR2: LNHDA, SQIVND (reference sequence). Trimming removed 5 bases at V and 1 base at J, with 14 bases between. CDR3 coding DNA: TGTGCCAGTAGTCCTGGATCGAGGGCGAACACTGAAGCTTTCTTT. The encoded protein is CASSPGSRANTEAFF.

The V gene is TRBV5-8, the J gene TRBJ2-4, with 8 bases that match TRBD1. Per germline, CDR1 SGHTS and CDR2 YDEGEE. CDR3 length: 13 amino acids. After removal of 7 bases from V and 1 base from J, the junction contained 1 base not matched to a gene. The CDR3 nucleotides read TGTGCCAGCCGACAGGGGGCCAAAAACATTCAGTACTTC. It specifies CASRQGAKNIQYF.

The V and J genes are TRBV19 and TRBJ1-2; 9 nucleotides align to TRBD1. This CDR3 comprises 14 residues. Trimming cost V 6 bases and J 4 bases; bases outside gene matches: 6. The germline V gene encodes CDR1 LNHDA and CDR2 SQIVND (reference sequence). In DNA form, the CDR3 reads TGTGCCAGTAGGGACAGGGGAATGAGCTATGGCTACACCTTC. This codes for CASRDRGMSYGYTF.

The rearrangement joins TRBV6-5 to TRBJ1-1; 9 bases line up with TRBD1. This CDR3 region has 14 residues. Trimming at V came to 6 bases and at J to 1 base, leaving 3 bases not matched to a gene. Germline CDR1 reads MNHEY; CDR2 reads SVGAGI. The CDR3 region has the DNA TGTGCCAGCAGGAAACAGGGGGCGAACACTGAAGCTTTCTTT. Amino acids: CASRKQGANTEAFF.

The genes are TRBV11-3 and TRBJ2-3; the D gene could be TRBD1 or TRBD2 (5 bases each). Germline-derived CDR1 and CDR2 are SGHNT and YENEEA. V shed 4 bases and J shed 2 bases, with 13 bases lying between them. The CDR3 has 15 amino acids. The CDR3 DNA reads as TGTGCCAGCAGCTCCTCCGGGACCTACACAGATACGCAGTATTTT. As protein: CASSSSGTYTDTQYF.

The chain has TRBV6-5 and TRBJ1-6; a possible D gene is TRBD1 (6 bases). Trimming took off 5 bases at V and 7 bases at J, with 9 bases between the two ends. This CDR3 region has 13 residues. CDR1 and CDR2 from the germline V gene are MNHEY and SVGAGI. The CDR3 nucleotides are TGTGCCAGCAGTGCACAGGGAAATTCACCCCTCCACTTT. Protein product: CASSAQGNSPLHF.

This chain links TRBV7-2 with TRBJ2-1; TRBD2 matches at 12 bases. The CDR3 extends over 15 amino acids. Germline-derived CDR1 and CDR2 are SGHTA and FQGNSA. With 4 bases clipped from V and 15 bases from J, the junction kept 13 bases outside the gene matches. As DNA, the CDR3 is TGTGCCAGCAGCTCATCCGGACTAGCGGGGACCACCCTGTTCTTC. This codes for CASSSSGLAGTTLFF. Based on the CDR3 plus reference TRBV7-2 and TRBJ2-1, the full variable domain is GAGVSQSPSNKVTEKGKDVELRCDPISGHTALYWYRQSLGQGLEFLIYFQGNSAPDKSGLPSDRFSAERTGGSVSTLTIQRTQQEDSAVYLCASSSSGLAGTTLFFGPGTRLTVL.

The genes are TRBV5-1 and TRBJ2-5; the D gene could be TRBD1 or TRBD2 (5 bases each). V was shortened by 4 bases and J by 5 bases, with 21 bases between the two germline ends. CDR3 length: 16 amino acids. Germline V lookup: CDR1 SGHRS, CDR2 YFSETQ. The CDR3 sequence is CASSVTGATRGETQYF. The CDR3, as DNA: TGCGCCAGCAGCGTCACCGGGGCCACAAGGGGCGAGACCCAGTACTTC.

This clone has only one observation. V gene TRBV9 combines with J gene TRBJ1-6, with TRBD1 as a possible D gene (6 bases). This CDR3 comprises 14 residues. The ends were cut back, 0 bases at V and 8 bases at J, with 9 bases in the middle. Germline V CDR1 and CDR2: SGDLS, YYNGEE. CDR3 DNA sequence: TGTGCCAGCAGCGTAGGAGGGGGGCATTCACCCCTCCACTTT. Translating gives CASSVGGGHSPLHF.